These 15 T cell receptor beta chains share one sample of origin, sequenced in a study of regulatory T cells in long-lasting Graves disease. Arm-PCR of CDR3 regions and iRepertoire HTBI primers were used to build TCR beta libraries. MiXCR was run by TCRdb on the multiplex PCR reads, yielding one entry per CDR3 protein. Found here are about 400,000 distinct CDR3 sequences, less than 25% of them singletons; the top ten hold roughly 20%. Regarding time point: persistent/refractory GD, antithyroid drugs over 5 years with positive TRAb. The TCR library used RNA extracted from PBMCs. The sample was peripheral blood mononuclear cells (PBMCs), taken when the disease was refractory, from a patient treated with antithyroid drugs. These receptors were obtained from a female donor with Graves disease.

V is TRBV19 and J is TRBJ2-5, with TRBD1 matching over 7 bases. Germline CDR1 and CDR2: LNHDA and SQIVND (reference sequence). Trimming at V came to 3 bases and at J to 4 bases, leaving 8 bases not matched to a gene. The CDR3 consists of 15 residues. CDR3: CASSISTGVGETQYF. CDR3 DNA sequence: TGTGCCAGTAGTATCAGCACAGGGGTGGGAGAGACCCAGTACTTC.

This clonotype was observed many times. The V and J genes are TRBV12-3 or TRBV12-4 and TRBJ1-5, with D unclear. The CDR3 totals 15 residues. Deletions cut 6 bases from V and 5 bases from J, with 17 bases between. CDR3 loop: CASSTNWEGDQPQHF. The CDR3 DNA reads TGTGCCAGCAGCACAAATTGGGAGGGCGATCAGCCCCAGCATTTT.

The table lists this clonotype with many counts. This chain connects TRBV12-3 or TRBV12-4 to TRBJ1-5; D call uncertain. This CDR3 region has 14 residues. V lost 1 base, J lost 7 bases, and 11 bases lay in between. This chain's CDR3 is CASSLGGRGQPQHF. For the CDR3, the DNA is TGTGCCAGCAGTTTAGGCGGACGGGGACAGCCCCAGCATTTT.

This clonotype was picked up a small number of times. The chain has TRBV6-2 or TRBV6-3 and TRBJ1-2; D unresolved. Trimming took off 0 bases at V and 4 bases at J, with 6 bases between the two ends. CDR1 and CDR2 from the germline V gene are MNHEY and SVGEGT. This CDR3 contains 13 residues. The CDR3 is CASSYSMAYGYTF. CDR3 DNA: TGTGCCAGCAGTTACTCGATGGCCTATGGCTACACCTTC.

This clonotype was seen a few times. This chain links TRBV5-6 with TRBJ1-1; 8 bases fit TRBD1. The CDR3 loop spans 15 amino acids. V shed 3 bases and J 6 bases; nucleotides not matched to a gene: 10. Germline CDR1 SGHDT, CDR2 YYEEEE. The CDR3 nucleotides are TGTGCCAGCAGCTCACCGACAGGGGCAGGGTCTGAAGCTTTCTTT. Its translation is CASSSPTGAGSEAFF. The full variable domain, rest sourced from reference TRBV5-6 and TRBJ1-1, is DAGVTQSPTHLIKTRGQQVTLRCSPKSGHDTVSWYQQALGQGPQFIFQYYEEEERQRGNFPDRFSGHQFPNYSSELNVNALLLGDSALYLCASSSPTGAGSEAFFGQGTRLTVV.

This clonotype was detected only a few times. A clone one base away is much larger, so this may be a read error. This rearrangement joins TRBV12-3 or TRBV12-4 to TRBJ1-1; D remains unclear. The CDR3 contains 13 residues. With 5 bases removed from V and 4 bases from J, the gap between germline ends came to 11 bases. This chain's CDR3 is CASSPQTSTEAFF. DNA of the CDR3: TGTGCCAGCAGTCCCCAGACGTCCACTGAAGCTTTCTTT.

In its sample, this clonotype was seen many times. This sequence joins TRBV18 and TRBJ2-7, with D perhaps TRBD1 (5 bases). The V gene lost 2 bases and the J gene lost 7 bases, with 12 bases spanning the gap. This CDR3 has 13 amino acids. Germline V gene lookup returns CDR1 KGHSH and CDR2 LQKENI. CDR3 loop: CASSPTGMDEQYF. CDR3 bases: TGTGCCAGCTCACCAACAGGAATGGATGAGCAGTACTTC.

This clonotype was seen a handful of times. V is TRBV5-1 and J is TRBJ2-7, with 7 nucleotides matching TRBD1. The CDR3 sequence is 18 residues long. Germline assignment: CDR1 SGHRS and CDR2 YFSETQ. Losses at the gene ends were 3 bases for V and 2 bases for J; bases not matched to a gene: 17. The CDR3 loop is CASSSDTEGTAYTYEQYF. The DNA for the CDR3 is TGCGCCAGCAGCTCTGATACCGAGGGGACAGCCTATACCTACGAGCAGTACTTC.

The chain is built from TRBV2 and TRBJ2-3; D is unclear. This CDR3 is 17 amino acids long. CDR1 is SNHLY, CDR2 FYNNEI, per germline. The V end lost 4 bases, the J end lost 4 bases, and 21 bases lay between the germline ends. The CDR3 DNA reads as TGTGCCAGCAGTGTCCCCCACGGACGAATTCCCCCAGATACGCAGTATTTT. The encoded protein is CASSVPHGRIPPDTQYF.

The V gene is TRBV4-3, the J gene TRBJ1-2, with D unresolved. Germline assignment: CDR1 LGHNA and CDR2 YSLEER. V gave up 0 bases and J gave up 3 bases, with 11 bases separating them. The CDR3 contains 15 residues. CDR3 coding DNA: TGCGCCAGCAGCCAAGACTGGGCAGAAGACTATGGCTACACCTTC. Its protein product is CASSQDWAEDYGYTF.

There are many counts of this clonotype. The chain carries TRBV12-3 or TRBV12-4 and TRBJ1-5, with D unresolved. This CDR3 region has 12 residues. Trimming stripped 4 bases from V and 2 bases from J, with 3 bases between. In DNA, the CDR3 is TGTGCCAGCAGTTACGGCAATCAGCCCCAGCATTTT. Encoded protein: CASSYGNQPQHF.

This clonotype was picked up many times. CDR3 DNA: TGTGCCAGCAGTGTCGGGGGCGAGCAGTACTTC. This codes for CASSVGGEQYF. The chain links TRBV6-1 to TRBJ2-7, with a possible D match to TRBD2 (6 bases). This CDR3 is built from 11 residues. The germline gives CDR1 MNHNS, CDR2 SASEGT. V lost 4 bases and J 6 bases, leaving 7 bases between the germline ends.

This clonotype is a singleton in its sample. This sequence joins TRBV9 and TRBJ2-7, with 7 bases aligning to TRBD1. The CDR3 is 13 residues long. Germline V gives CDR1 SGDLS, CDR2 YYNGEE. The ends lost 1 base at V and 6 bases at J; junction bases unmatched: 4. This CDR3 reads CASSVWDSGEQYF. CDR3 coding DNA: TGTGCCAGCAGCGTATGGGACAGTGGCGAGCAGTACTTC.

As for this clonotype: One base away lies a much larger clone, so this may be a sequencing read error. The chain carries TRBV10-3 and TRBJ2-7, with 8 nucleotides matching TRBD2. Unmatched junction bases numbered 11, after V lost 10 bases and J lost 3 bases. Germline assignment: CDR1 ENHRY and CDR2 SYGVKD. This CDR3 is built from 14 residues. The CDR3 sequence: CATRYAGGGYEQYF. In DNA, the CDR3 is TGTGCCACCAGATATGCGGGGGGCGGCTACGAGCAGTACTTC.

This clonotype was counted a few times. The chain recombines TRBV5-1 with TRBJ2-4; 9 bases match TRBD2. From germline, CDR1 is SGHRS and CDR2 YFSETQ. Losses at the gene ends were 8 bases for V and 5 bases for J; bases not matched to a gene: 5. This CDR3 spans 13 amino acids. CDR3 DNA sequence: TGCGCCAGTCGGTTAGCGGGGGAAAACATTCAGTACTTC. It specifies CASRLAGENIQYF.